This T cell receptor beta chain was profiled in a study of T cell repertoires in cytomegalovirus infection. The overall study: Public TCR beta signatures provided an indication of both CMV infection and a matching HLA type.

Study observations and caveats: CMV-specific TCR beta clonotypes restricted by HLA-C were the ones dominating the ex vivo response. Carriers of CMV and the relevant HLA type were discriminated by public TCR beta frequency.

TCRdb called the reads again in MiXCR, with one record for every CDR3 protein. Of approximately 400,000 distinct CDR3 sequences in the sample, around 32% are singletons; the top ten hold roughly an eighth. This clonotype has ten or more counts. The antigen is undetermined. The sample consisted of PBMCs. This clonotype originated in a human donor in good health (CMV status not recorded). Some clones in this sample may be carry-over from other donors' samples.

Here the CDR3 reads CASSIGRPLSNNEQFF. The CDR3 coding sequence is TGTGCCAGTAGTATTGGTCGGCCGTTATCGAACAATGAGCAGTTCTTC. V usage is TRBV19 and J usage is TRBJ2-1; D is ambiguous. In germline, CDR1 is LNHDA, CDR2 SQIVND (reference sequence). With 3 bases removed from V and 5 bases from J, the gap between germline ends came to 17 bases. This CDR3 spans 16 amino acids.